These 6 T cell receptor beta chains came from one sample sequenced in a study of T-cell memory formation after mild COVID-19 (dated by TCRdb to about 2021). The library came from 5' RACE. The data were produced on an Illumina NovaSeq 6000. TCRdb reanalyzed the raw reads on its own, using fastp at Q25 for trimming and MiXCR for clone calling, and kept in-frame beta chains. Each CDR3 protein appears once, grouped with its most common genes and DNA. Within this sample are about 390,000 distinct CDR3 sequences, with around a fifth of them counted one time only. The top ten hold about an eighth of the sample. The sample comprised PBMCs or a T cell subset sorted from them (not recorded which). The receptors stem from an adult woman who had mild COVID-19 (a few samples of this study predate the infection). The sample titles of this study are shuffled in the database, so cell type and time point are left out; the donor was told from shared clones.

This chain joins TRBV29-1 and TRBJ1-1; D remains unclear. The V and J ends lost 4 bases and 0 bases respectively, with 6 bases between them. Germline lookup yields CDR1 SQVTM and CDR2 ANQGSEA. This CDR3 comprises 12 residues. Here the CDR3 DNA reads TGCAGCGTTGGTCAACTGAACACTGAAGCTTTCTTT. It encodes CSVGQLNTEAFF.

The J gene is TRBJ2-1, the V gene TRBV12-3 or TRBV12-4; D unresolved. Between the trimmed V and J ends, which lost 8 bases and 9 bases, there was a span of 17 bases. The CDR3 length is 13 residues. CDR3 sequence reads: CASGVLGSSEQFF. The CDR3 DNA reads as TGTGCCAGCGGAGTTTTGGGGTCGAGTGAGCAGTTCTTC.

This clonotype was detected a few times. The chain carries TRBV20-1 and TRBJ2-3, with 8 nucleotides matching TRBD2. In germline, CDR1 is DFQATT, CDR2 SNEGSKA (reference sequence). The length of the CDR3 is 13 residues. The V gene end was trimmed by 3 bases and the J gene end by 1 base; junction bases not matched to a gene: 0. CDR3 loop: CSARTSGTDTQYF. DNA of the CDR3: TGCAGTGCTAGGACTAGCGGCACAGATACGCAGTATTTT.

V gene TRBV6-2 or TRBV6-3 combines with J gene TRBJ2-1; TRBD2 aligns across 7 bases. CDR3 length: 16 residues. After removal of 0 bases from V and 2 bases from J, the junction contained 4 bases not matched to a gene. The germline V gene encodes CDR1 MNHEY and CDR2 SVGEGT. In nucleotides, the CDR3 is TGTGCCAGCAGTTACTCCCCAGCGGGAACCTACAATGAGCAGTTCTTC. Translating it yields CASSYSPAGTYNEQFF.

This clonotype has only a few counts. V gene TRBV12-3 or TRBV12-4 combines with J gene TRBJ1-5; 8 bases align to TRBD1. V was clipped by 7 bases and J by 6 bases; unmatched bases: 8. The CDR3 is 14 amino acids. CDR3 in DNA: TGTGCCAGCACCTTGACAGGGGTTCGTCAGCCCCAGCATTTT. Translating it yields CASTLTGVRQPQHF.

This clonotype was counted at least ten times. The rearrangement links TRBV7-9 to TRBJ2-5, with 7 positions matching TRBD2. Germline-derived CDR1 and CDR2 are SEHNR and FQNEAQ (reference sequence). The CDR3 consists of 14 residues. V lost 0 bases and J lost 5; bases outside the gene matches: 3. This CDR3 is CASSLALARETQYF. The CDR3 DNA reads TGTGCCAGCAGCTTAGCACTAGCGCGGGAGACCCAGTACTTC.